Given below is one T cell receptor beta chain in context. Its antigen is as yet unknown. This sample was included in a study of cytomegalovirus exposure and HLA in healthy donors. Points from the study as a whole: It was approximately 170 TCR beta chains that were listed as cytomegalovirus-associated.

This PCR relied on a set of 60 Vbeta primers and 13 Jbeta primers. Produced via immunoSEQ multiplex PCR; TCRdb's table is partial and in-frame only. The table lists under 50,000 clones, 60% to 70% of them singletons, with 18% in the top ten. Donors were nominally healthy when sampled, though unrecorded immune exposures were likely. The J segment lost 6 bases and the V segment lost 7 bases, leaving 11 bases of the junction unmatched. CDR3 length: 14 residues. Per the germline V gene, CDR1 is SQVTM and CDR2 is ANQGSEA. This chain uses TRBV29-1 with TRBJ1-1, with 10 bases that match TRBD1. This clonotype was sampled from a man in his fifties or sixties in good health and CMV-seropositive. Sample: PBMCs. This CDR3 reads CSAGTGEFSAEAFF. CDR3 bases: TGCAGCGCCGGGACAGGGGAATTCAGTGCTGAAGCTTTCTTT.